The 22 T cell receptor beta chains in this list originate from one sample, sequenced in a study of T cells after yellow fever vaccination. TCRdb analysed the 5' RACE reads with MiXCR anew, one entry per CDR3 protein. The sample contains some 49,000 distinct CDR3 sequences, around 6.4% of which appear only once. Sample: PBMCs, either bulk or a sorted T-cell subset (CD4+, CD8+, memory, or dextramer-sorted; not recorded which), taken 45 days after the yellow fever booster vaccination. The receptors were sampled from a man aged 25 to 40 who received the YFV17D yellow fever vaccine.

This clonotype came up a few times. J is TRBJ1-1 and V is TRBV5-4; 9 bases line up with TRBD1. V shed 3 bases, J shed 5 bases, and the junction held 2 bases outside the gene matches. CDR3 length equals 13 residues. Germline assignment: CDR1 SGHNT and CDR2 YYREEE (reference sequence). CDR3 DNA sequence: TGTGCCAGCAGCTACAGGGGGCAGACTGAAGCTTTCTTT. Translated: CASSYRGQTEAFF.

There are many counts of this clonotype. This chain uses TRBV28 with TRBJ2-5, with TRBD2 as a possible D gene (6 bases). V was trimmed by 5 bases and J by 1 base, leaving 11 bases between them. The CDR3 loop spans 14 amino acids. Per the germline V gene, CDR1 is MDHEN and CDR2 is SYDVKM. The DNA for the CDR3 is TGTGCCAGCAGTGCTGAAGCGGGCCAAGAGACCCAGTACTTC. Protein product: CASSAEAGQETQYF. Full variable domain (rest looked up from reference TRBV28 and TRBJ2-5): DVKVTQSSRYLVKRTGEKVFLECVQDMDHENMFWYRQDPGLGLRLIYFSYDVKMKEKGDIPEGYSVSREKKERFSLILESASTNQTSMYLCASSAEAGQETQYFGPGTRLLVL.

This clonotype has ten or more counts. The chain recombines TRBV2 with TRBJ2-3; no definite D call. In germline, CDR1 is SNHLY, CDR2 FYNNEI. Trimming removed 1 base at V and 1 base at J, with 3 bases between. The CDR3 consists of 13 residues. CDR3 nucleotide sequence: TGTGCCAGCAGTGAAGGTGGCACAGATACGCAGTATTTT. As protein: CASSEGGTDTQYF.

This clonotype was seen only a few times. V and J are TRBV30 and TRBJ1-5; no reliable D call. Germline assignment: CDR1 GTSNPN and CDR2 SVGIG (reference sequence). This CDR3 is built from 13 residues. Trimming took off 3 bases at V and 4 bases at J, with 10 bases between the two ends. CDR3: CAWSPAGNQPQHF. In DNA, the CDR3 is TGTGCCTGGAGCCCAGCGGGAAATCAGCCCCAGCATTTT.

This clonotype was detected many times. CDR3 protein: CASSYGGHHYNEQFF. As DNA, the CDR3 is TGTGCCAGCAGTTACGGGGGGCACCACTACAATGAGCAGTTCTTC. V is TRBV6-2 or TRBV6-3 and J is TRBJ2-1; D may correspond to TRBD1 or TRBD2 (6 bases each). The CDR3 length is 15 residues. V lost 2 bases, J lost 3 bases, and 11 bases lay in between. CDR1 and CDR2 (germline): MNHEY, SVGEGT.

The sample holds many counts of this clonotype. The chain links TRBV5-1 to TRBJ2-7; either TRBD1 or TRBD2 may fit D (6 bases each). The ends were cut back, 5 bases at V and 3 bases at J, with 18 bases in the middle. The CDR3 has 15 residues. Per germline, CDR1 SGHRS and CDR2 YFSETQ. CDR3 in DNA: TGCGCCAGCAGACCAAGACAGGAGGGACTCTACGAGCAGTACTTC. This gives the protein CASRPRQEGLYEQYF.

The DNA of the CDR3 is TGTGCCAGCAGCTTCAGCCCCCTCGGATTCTCTGGGGCCAACGTCCTGACTTTC. As protein: CASSFSPLGFSGANVLTF. The rearrangement joins TRBV5-6 to TRBJ2-6; D call uncertain. The CDR3 extends over 18 amino acids. Germline lookup yields CDR1 SGHDT and CDR2 YYEEEE. Trimming removed 2 bases from V and 0 bases from J, with 15 bases in between.

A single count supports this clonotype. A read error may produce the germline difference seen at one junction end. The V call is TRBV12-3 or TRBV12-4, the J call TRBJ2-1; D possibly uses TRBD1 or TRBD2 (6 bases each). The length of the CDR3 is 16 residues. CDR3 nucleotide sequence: TGTGTCAGCAGTACCCAACAGGGACTTCACAATCCTGAGCAGTTCTTC. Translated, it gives CVSSTQQGLHNPEQFF.

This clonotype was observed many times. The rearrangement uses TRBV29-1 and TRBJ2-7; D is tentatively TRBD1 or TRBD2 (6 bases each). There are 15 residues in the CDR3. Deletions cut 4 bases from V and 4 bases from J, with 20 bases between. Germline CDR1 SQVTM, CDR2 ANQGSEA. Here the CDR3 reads CSVARLQGGGYEQYF. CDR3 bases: TGCAGCGTTGCCCGGTTACAGGGAGGAGGATACGAGCAGTACTTC.

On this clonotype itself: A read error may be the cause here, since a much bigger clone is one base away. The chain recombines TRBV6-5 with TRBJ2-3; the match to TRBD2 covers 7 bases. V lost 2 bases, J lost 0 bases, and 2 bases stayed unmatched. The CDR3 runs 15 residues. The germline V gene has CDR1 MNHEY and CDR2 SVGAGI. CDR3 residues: CASSYGRESTDTQYF. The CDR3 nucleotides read TGTGCCAGCAGTTACGGGCGGGAGAGCACAGATACGCAGTATTTT.

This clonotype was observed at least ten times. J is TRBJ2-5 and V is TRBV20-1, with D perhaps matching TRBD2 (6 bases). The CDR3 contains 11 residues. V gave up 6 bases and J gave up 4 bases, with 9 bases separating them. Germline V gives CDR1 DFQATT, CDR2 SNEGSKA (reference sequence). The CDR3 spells CSALSGETQYF. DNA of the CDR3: TGCAGTGCGCTTAGCGGAGAGACCCAGTACTTC.

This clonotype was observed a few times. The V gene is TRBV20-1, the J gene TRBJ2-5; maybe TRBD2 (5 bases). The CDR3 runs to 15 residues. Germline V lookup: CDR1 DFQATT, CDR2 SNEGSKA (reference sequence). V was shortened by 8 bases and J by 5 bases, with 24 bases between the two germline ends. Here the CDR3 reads CSRQSQTRVRETQYF. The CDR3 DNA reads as TGCAGTCGCCAATCACAAACGCGGGTTCGGGAGACCCAGTACTTC.

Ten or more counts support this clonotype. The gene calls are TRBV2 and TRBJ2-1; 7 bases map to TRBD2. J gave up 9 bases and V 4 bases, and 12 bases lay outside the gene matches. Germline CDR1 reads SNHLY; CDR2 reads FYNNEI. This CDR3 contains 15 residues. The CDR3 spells CASSGSSGMMGEQFF. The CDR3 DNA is TGTGCCAGCAGTGGTTCCAGCGGGATGATGGGTGAGCAGTTCTTC.

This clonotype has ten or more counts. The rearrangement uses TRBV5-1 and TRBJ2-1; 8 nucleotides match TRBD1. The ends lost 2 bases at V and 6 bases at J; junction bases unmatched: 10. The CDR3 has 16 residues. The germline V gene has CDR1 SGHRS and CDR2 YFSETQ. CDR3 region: CASSLTGTGVFNEQFF. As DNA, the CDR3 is TGCGCCAGCAGCTTAACCGGGACAGGCGTTTTCAATGAGCAGTTCTTC. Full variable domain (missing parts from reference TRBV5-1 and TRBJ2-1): KAGVTQTPRYLIKTRGQQVTLSCSPISGHRSVSWYQQTPGQGLQFLFEYFSETQRNKGNFPGRFSGRQFSNSRSEMNVSTLELGDSALYLCASSLTGTGVFNEQFFGPGTRLTVL.

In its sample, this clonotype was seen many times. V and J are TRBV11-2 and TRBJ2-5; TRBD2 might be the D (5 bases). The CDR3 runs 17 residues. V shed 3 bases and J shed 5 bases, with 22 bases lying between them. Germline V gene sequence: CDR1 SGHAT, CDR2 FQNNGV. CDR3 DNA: TGTGCCAGCAGCTTGTACATTTCGGGGTTTCTGGAGGAGACCCAGTACTTC. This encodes CASSLYISGFLEETQYF. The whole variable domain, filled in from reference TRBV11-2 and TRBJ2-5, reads EAGVAQSPRYKIIEKRQSVAFWCNPISGHATLYWYQQILGQGPKLLIQFQNNGVVDDSQLPKDRFSAERLKGVDSTLKIQPAKLEDSAVYLCASSLYISGFLEETQYFGPGTRLLVL.

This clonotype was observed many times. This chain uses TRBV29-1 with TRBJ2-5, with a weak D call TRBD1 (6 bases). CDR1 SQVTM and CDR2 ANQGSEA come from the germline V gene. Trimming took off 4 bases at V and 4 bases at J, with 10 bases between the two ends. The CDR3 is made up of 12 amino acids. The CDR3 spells CSVVQGIETQYF. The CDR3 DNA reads TGCAGCGTTGTTCAGGGGATAGAGACCCAGTACTTC.

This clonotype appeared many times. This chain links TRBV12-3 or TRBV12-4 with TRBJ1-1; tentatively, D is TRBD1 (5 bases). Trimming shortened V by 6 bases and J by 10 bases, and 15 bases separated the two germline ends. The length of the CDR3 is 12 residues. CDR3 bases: TGTGCCAGCAGACAACCGGGGGGAGCAGCTTTCTTT. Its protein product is CASRQPGGAAFF.

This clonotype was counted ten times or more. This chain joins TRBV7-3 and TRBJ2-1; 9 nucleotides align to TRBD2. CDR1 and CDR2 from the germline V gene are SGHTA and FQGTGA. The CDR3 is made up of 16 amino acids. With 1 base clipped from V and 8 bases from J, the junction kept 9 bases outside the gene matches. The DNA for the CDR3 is TGTGCCAGCAGCTTAAGTAAGAGCGGGAGGAGGGATGAGCAGTTCTTC. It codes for CASSLSKSGRRDEQFF. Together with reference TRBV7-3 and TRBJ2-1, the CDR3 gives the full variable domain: GAGVSQTPSNKVTEKGKYVELRCDPISGHTALYWYRQSLGQGPEFLIYFQGTGAADDSGLPNDRFFAVRPEGSVSTLKIQRTERGDSAVYLCASSLSKSGRRDEQFFGPGTRLTVL.

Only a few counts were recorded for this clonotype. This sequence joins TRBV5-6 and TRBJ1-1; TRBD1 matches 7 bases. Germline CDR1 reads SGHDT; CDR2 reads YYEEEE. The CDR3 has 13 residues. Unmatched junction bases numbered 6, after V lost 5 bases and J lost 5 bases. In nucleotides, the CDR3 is TGTGCCAGCAGGCACGCAGGGGGAACTGAAGCTTTCTTT. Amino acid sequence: CASRHAGGTEAFF.

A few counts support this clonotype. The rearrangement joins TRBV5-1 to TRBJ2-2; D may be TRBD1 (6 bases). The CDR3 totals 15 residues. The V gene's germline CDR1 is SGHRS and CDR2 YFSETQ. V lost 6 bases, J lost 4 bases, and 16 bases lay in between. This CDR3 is CASTPGTLVTGELFF. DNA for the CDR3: TGCGCCAGCACTCCCGGGACACTAGTCACCGGGGAGCTGTTTTTT.

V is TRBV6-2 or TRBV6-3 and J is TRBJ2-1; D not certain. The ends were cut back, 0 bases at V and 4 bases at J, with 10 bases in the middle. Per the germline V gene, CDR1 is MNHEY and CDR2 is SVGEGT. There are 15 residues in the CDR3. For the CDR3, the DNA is TGTGCCAGCAGTTACTCAAGACAACTATACAATGAGCAGTTCTTC. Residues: CASSYSRQLYNEQFF.

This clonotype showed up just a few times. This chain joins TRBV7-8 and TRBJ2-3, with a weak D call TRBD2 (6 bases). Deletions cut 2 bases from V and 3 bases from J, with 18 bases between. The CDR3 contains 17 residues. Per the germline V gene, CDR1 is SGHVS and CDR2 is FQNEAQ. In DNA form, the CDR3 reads TGTGCCAGCAGCTTACATCTAGGCGCAGGGAGGACAGATACGCAGTATTTT. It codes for CASSLHLGAGRTDTQYF.